This TCR beta chain was identified during a study of chemoradiotherapy in HPV16-positive cancers (dated by TCRdb to between 2021 and 2024). Context from the whole study: Functional T-cell assays on cells from two HPV16-positive patients defined candidate HPV-specific T-cell clones and common TCR motifs. The study asked whether T-cell immunity to the HPV oncoproteins E6 and E7 changes during chemoradiotherapy and whether this immunity affects survival. The candidate HPV-specific TCRs and motifs were subsequently tracked in TCR repertoires obtained from 65 to 95 patients with HPV-related cancers.

The germline V gene (reference sequence) gives CDR1 as MNHNY and CDR2 as SVGAGI. The junction shows trimming of 7 bases on V and 0 bases on J, plus 12 bases between the germline ends. The cysteine opens and the phenylalanine closes a CDR3 of 14 amino acids. CDR3 DNA is the only sequence kept; it has 42 bases, read in frame from the first base. Library generation was performed with the immunoSEQ multiplex PCR assay. The clones in this table, taken by TCRdb from immuneACCESS, are in-frame only. Not every clone is retained; where verified, under half of the shortfall comes from an unresolved V gene, and the cause of the rest is unknown. The sample table lists some 14,000 clones, approximately 91% of them with a count of one. In total, the top ten clones hold around 2.9% of the sample. With respect to this clone: What this receptor recognizes is not known. No base quality information exists; no much larger clone differs at one position.

Repertoires were sampled repeatedly over the course of chemoradiotherapy, so clonal expansion could be followed in the tumor microenvironment. Broad study findings and their caveats: Improved recurrence-free survival in HPV16-positive patients was associated with expansion of HPV-responsive T cells during chemoradiotherapy. Expansion of candidate HPV-specific clones and E7-related TCR motifs was observed in the tumor microenvironment during treatment, whereas no such expansion was observed for non-HPV-specific T cells. Only a couple of HPV16-positive patients were used to derive the functional definition of HPV-specific T cells, and the survival association was reported for HPV16-positive patients.

The sample in question was blood, obtained from a patient who underwent chemoradiotherapy. The sequence was obtained from a human donor with HPV-associated anogenital cancer. The V and J segments used are TRBV6-6 and TRBJ1-2; the D gene cannot be named for sure. The nucleotide sequence is given as TGTGCCAGCACCCCCGCGGGTCCTAACTATGGCTACACCTTC. Translation gives CASTPAGPNYGYTF.